This T cell receptor beta chain was sequenced in a study of neurological immune-mediated disorders. Findings of the study overall: Multiple sclerosis was found to have the least TCR clonal expansion, below healthy controls, and HTLV-1-associated myelopathy the most.

The healthy controls volunteered at a blood bank in Maryland, USA. Unsorted libraries were generated from 2 million PBMCs. These cells had been stored in RNAlater at -80 C. The authors produced cDNA by 5'RACE using 10-nucleotide random UMIs. TCRdb re-derived calls from the 5' RACE reads in MiXCR, one entry per CDR3 protein. This sample carries 50,000 or so distinct CDR3 sequences, around 25% of them seen once, and the ten largest clones take around 23%. This clonotype was detected ten times or more. Its matching antigen is unknown. The trim removed 5 bases at V and 0 bases at J, leaving 9 bases unmatched. CDR1 and CDR2 (germline): DFQATT, SNEGSKA (reference sequence). The CDR3 is 16 amino acids.

This TCR derives from a woman in her seventies in good health. The sample comprised PBMCs. V usage is TRBV20-1 and J usage is TRBJ2-1; 8 nucleotides match TRBD2. The chain's CDR3 is CSAPTRGGGSYNEQFF. The CDR3 region has the DNA TGCAGTGCTCCAACTCGGGGGGGGGGCTCCTACAATGAGCAGTTCTTC.